In this sample, the clone carrying this TCR beta chain turned up a few times. The CDR3 spans 16 residues. V was pared by 4 bases and J by 0 bases, with 12 bases between. The germline CDR1 and CDR2 sequences are MDHEN and SYDVKM. This entry belongs to a study of blood T cell repertoires in COVID-19. Study-wide background: Collection of acute and convalescent COVID-19 samples took place in the United States, Italy and Spain. In each case, the material was cDNA or gDNA derived from T cells, B-cell-depleted T cells, or PBMCs.

Original processing notes: Amplification of reference gene primers was used by the study to estimate nucleated cell counts. Profiled with immunoSEQ multiplex PCR; TCRdb holds only in-frame clones, not every one. The V and J calls and clone size were taken over from that table, and D and trimming were inferred from the DNA. The profile shows over 300,000 clones, more than 75% of them singletons. This sequence was found in a woman between 50 and 59 years old with acute or convalescent COVID-19. This chain connects TRBV28 to TRBJ1-4, with unresolved D. The sequencing input was peripheral blood. The CDR3 DNA follows: TGTGCCAGCAGTTCCACAGTTTTCCCAACTAATGAAAAACTGTTTTTT. Protein sequence: CASSSTVFPTNEKLFF.